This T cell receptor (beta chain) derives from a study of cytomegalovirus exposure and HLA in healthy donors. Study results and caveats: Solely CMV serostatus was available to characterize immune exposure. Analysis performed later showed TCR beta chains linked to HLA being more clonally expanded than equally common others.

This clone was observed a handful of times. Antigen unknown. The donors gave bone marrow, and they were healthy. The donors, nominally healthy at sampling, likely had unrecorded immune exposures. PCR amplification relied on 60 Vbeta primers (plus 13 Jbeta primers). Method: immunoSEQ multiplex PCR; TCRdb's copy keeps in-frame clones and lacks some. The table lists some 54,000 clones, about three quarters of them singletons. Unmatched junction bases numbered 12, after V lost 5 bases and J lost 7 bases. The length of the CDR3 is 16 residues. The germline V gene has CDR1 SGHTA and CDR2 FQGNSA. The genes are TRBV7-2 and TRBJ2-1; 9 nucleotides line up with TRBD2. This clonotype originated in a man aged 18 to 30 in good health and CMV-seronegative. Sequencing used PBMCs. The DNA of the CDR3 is TGTGCCAGCAGCCCCCCGGGACTAGCAAGGAATAATGAGCAGTTCTTC. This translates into CASSPPGLARNNEQFF.